This T cell receptor (beta chain) was sequenced for a study of control samples from healthy donors and cancer patients (dated by TCRdb to about 2020). V is shortened by 3 bases, J by 0 bases, and the region joining them spans 5 bases. The CDR3, cysteine through phenylalanine, is 13 amino acids long. Only CDR3 DNA is held: 39 bases, read in frame from base 1. Looking up the germline V gene (reference sequence) yields CDR1 DFQATT and CDR2 SNEGSKA. Libraries were constructed by the immunoSEQ multiplex PCR assay. Sourced from immuneACCESS, this table was stored by TCRdb with only in-frame sequences that have V and J called. A share of the clones is absent; for the studies checked, an unresolved V gene accounts for under half, and the remainder has no known explanation. The sample profile shows 78,000 or so clones; about 88% of them were found once. Under 7.5% of the sample belongs to the ten largest clones.

As for this clone: The specificity of this receptor is unknown. No much larger clone is present one base from it, and per-base qualities are unavailable.

Input material: blood. The chain is encoded by TRBV20-1 joined to TRBJ1-4, with no D gene named confidently. This TCR was recovered from a woman in her fifties or sixties in good health. The CDR3 here reads CSASEATNEKLFF. The nucleotides are TGCAGTGCTAGTGAGGCAACTAATGAAAAACTGTTTTTT.